Listed below are T cell receptor beta chains from one sample, sequenced in a study of technical replicates of blood from several donors. Data came from immunoSEQ multiplex PCR; TCRdb stores just in-frame clones and leaves some out. The sample shows approximately 79,000 clones, about 97% of them seen only once. The sequenced sample consisted of T cells isolated from PBMCs. The receptors come from a human donor in good health. CDR3s include the opening cysteine and the closing phenylalanine or tryptophan. The order of the fields is V gene, J gene, CDR3 protein.

v_call: TRBV29-1; j_call: TRBJ2-7; cdr3_aa: CSAGLAGAYEQYF
v_call: TRBV30; j_call: TRBJ1-2; cdr3_aa: CAWSVLGQGDRYTF
v_call: TRBV5-1; j_call: TRBJ2-5; cdr3_aa: CASSLAFAGRQETQYF
v_call: TRBV6-5; j_call: TRBJ2-7; cdr3_aa: CASSYEGVSSYEQYF
v_call: TRBV7-3; j_call: TRBJ2-2; cdr3_aa: CASSLVGTGPTGELFF
v_call: TRBV27; j_call: TRBJ1-2; cdr3_aa: CASTVGGGRGYTF
v_call: TRBV5-1; j_call: TRBJ2-6; cdr3_aa: CASSLGAGANVLTF
v_call: TRBV6-4; j_call: TRBJ2-5; cdr3_aa: CASSDFGLAGDPRYETQYF
v_call: TRBV7-2; j_call: TRBJ2-5; cdr3_aa: CASSDGYAETQYF
v_call: TRBV14; j_call: TRBJ1-1; cdr3_aa: CASSEQPGSYTEAFF
v_call: TRBV28; j_call: TRBJ1-2; cdr3_aa: CASSTPPQGGGYTF
v_call: TRBV25-1; j_call: TRBJ1-4; cdr3_aa: CASSGLNEKLFF
v_call: TRBV2; j_call: TRBJ2-3; cdr3_aa: CASSADRGGTDTQYF
v_call: TRBV6-5; j_call: TRBJ2-7; cdr3_aa: CATRTGAYEQYF
v_call: TRBV18; j_call: TRBJ2-3; cdr3_aa: CASSPDQTGTDTQYF
v_call: TRBV2; j_call: TRBJ2-1; cdr3_aa: CASSGYGTEYNEQFF
v_call: TRBV27; j_call: TRBJ2-7; cdr3_aa: CASSLGEPGQGYEQYF
v_call: TRBV18; j_call: TRBJ2-6; cdr3_aa: CASSPDSGGANVLTF
v_call: TRBV27; j_call: TRBJ1-5; cdr3_aa: CASSYDRGSNQPQHF
v_call: TRBV2; j_call: TRBJ2-3; cdr3_aa: CASSQQGATDTQYF
v_call: TRBV4-3; j_call: TRBJ2-2; cdr3_aa: CASSQDIPANTGELFF
v_call: TRBV5-6; j_call: TRBJ2-1; cdr3_aa: CASGEREGSYNEQFF
v_call: TRBV6-6; j_call: TRBJ2-4; cdr3_aa: CASRDRGQGNF
v_call: TRBV7-9; j_call: TRBJ2-1; cdr3_aa: CASTFSNEQFF
v_call: TRBV29-1; j_call: TRBJ2-7; cdr3_aa: CSARTGYEQYF
v_call: TRBV7-9; j_call: TRBJ2-5; cdr3_aa: CASREQGHLEETQYF
v_call: TRBV14; j_call: TRBJ1-4; cdr3_aa: CASSQPGHPNEKLFF
v_call: TRBV2; j_call: TRBJ2-4; cdr3_aa: CASSPAGGGIQYF
v_call: TRBV29-1; j_call: TRBJ1-1; cdr3_aa: CSVDHSGIAAFF
v_call: TRBV10-3; j_call: TRBJ2-3; cdr3_aa: CAISEKREPDTQYF
v_call: TRBV9; j_call: TRBJ2-2; cdr3_aa: CASSGAGGATGELFF
v_call: TRBV7-9; j_call: TRBJ1-2; cdr3_aa: CASSLLIQGDTF
v_call: TRBV11-2; j_call: TRBJ2-7; cdr3_aa: CASSLQIAGVHEQYF
v_call: TRBV7-3; j_call: TRBJ2-1; cdr3_aa: CASSFDSREQFF
v_call: TRBV7-6; j_call: TRBJ2-7; cdr3_aa: CASSLVLAGGPHEQYF
v_call: TRBV11-3; j_call: TRBJ1-1; cdr3_aa: CASSLGRGNAEAFF
v_call: TRBV4-1; j_call: TRBJ2-5; cdr3_aa: CASSSLAGLQETQYF
v_call: TRBV30; j_call: TRBJ1-1; cdr3_aa: CAWSAGRGTEAFF
v_call: TRBV19; j_call: TRBJ2-2; cdr3_aa: CASMDRGNTGELFF
v_call: TRBV6-5; j_call: TRBJ2-2; cdr3_aa: CASSYTSGNTGELFF
v_call: TRBV28; j_call: TRBJ1-5; cdr3_aa: CASSPQGDSNQPQHF
v_call: TRBV7-3; j_call: TRBJ2-7; cdr3_aa: CASSLGTVPYEQYF
v_call: TRBV7-2; j_call: TRBJ2-2; cdr3_aa: CASRTGIGPGELFF
v_call: TRBV7-9; j_call: TRBJ2-7; cdr3_aa: CASSPRTGFVYEQYF
v_call: TRBV10-3; j_call: TRBJ1-3; cdr3_aa: CAISGGQGTEGNTIYF
v_call: TRBV14; j_call: TRBJ1-2; cdr3_aa: CASSPQGSGTGTNYGYTF
v_call: TRBV5-1; j_call: TRBJ1-2; cdr3_aa: CASSHGALGRGYGYTF
v_call: TRBV19; j_call: TRBJ2-7; cdr3_aa: CASSNWDISPEQYF
v_call: TRBV5-4; j_call: TRBJ2-1; cdr3_aa: CASSLRTVNEQFF
v_call: TRBV11-2; j_call: TRBJ2-5; cdr3_aa: CASSLVGVAETQYF
v_call: TRBV28; j_call: TRBJ2-5; cdr3_aa: CASSYSGTSGGQETQYF
v_call: TRBV9; j_call: TRBJ2-7; cdr3_aa: CASSVDGSTYEQYF